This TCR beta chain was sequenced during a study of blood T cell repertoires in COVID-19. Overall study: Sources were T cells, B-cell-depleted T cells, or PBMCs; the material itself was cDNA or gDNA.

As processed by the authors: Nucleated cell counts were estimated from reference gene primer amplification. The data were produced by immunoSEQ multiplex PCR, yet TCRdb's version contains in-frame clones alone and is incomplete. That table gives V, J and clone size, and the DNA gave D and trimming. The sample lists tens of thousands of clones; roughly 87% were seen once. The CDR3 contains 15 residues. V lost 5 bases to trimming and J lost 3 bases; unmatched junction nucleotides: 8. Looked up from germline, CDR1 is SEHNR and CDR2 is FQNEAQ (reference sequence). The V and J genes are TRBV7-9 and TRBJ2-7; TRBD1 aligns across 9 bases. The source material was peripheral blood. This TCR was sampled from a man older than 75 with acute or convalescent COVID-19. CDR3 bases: TGTGCCAGCAGCCAGGGACAGGGTCCAAACTACGAGCAGTACTTC. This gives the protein CASSQGQGPNYEQYF.